Below are 16 T cell receptor beta chains sequenced from a single sample in a study of a mutant IDH1 vaccine in newly diagnosed glioma. Specified time point: week 5, during vaccination. Every vaccine dose comprised 300 ug of mutant IDH1 20-mer peptide plus topical imiquimod. No antigens are known for them. The assay was immunoSEQ multiplex PCR, and TCRdb's table has in-frame clones only and misses some. The repertoire holds around 61,000 clones, with approximately 90% as singletons. The sample was PBMCs, taken from a glioma patient whose treatment included an IDH1 peptide vaccine. Receptor source: a woman in her forties with glioma.

The V and J genes are TRBV7-2 and TRBJ2-7; TRBD2 matches 7 bases. V lost 5 bases, J lost 4 bases, and 5 bases stayed unmatched. The CDR3 is 13 residues long. In germline, CDR1 is SGHTA, CDR2 FQGNSA. CDR3 sequence reads: CASSTGGGYEQYF. The CDR3 coding sequence is TGTGCCAGCAGCACGGGAGGAGGGTACGAGCAGTACTTC.

This clone came up once. This CDR3 is CASSPQGITGGNTIYF. DNA for the CDR3: TGTGCCAGCAGCCCACAGGGGATTACTGGTGGAAACACCATATATTTT. The J gene is TRBJ1-3, the V gene TRBV11-2; 7 bases align to TRBD1. V trimming: 5 bases; J trimming: 3 bases; junction bases outside the gene matches: 10. The germline V gene has CDR1 SGHAT and CDR2 FQNNGV. The CDR3 is 16 residues long.

V is TRBV19 and J is TRBJ1-1; a weak D match, TRBD1 (6 bases). The V end lost 5 bases, the J end lost 1 base, and 11 bases lay between the germline ends. There are 14 residues in the CDR3. Per the germline V gene, CDR1 is LNHDA and CDR2 is SQIVND (reference sequence). The CDR3 nucleotides are TGTGCCAGTAGTCCCCCGACAGGGAACACTGAAGCTTTCTTT. Translated: CASSPPTGNTEAFF.

This chain links TRBV4-1 with TRBJ2-7, with TRBD2 matching 9 bases. The trim removed 7 bases at V and 5 bases at J, leaving 21 bases unmatched. The CDR3 length is 18 residues. Germline-derived CDR1 and CDR2 are MGHRA and YSYEKL. The CDR3, as DNA: TGCGCCAGCACCCTCTCCCCCCCAGGACTAGCGTCCAAAGACGAGCAGTACTTC. It codes for CASTLSPPGLASKDEQYF.

This chain connects TRBV2 to TRBJ2-3, with TRBD2 matching 7 bases. Unmatched junction bases numbered 8, after V lost 7 bases and J lost 4 bases. From germline, CDR1 is SNHLY and CDR2 FYNNEI. The CDR3 runs 14 residues. CDR3 in amino acids: CASNKRGVPDTQYF. Here the CDR3 DNA reads TGTGCCAGCAACAAACGGGGGGTTCCAGATACGCAGTATTTT. The full variable domain, its missing parts supplied by reference TRBV2 and TRBJ2-3, is EPEVTQTPSHQVTQMGQEVILRCVPISNHLYFYWYRQILGQKVEFLVSFYNNEISEKSEIFDDQFSVERPDGSNFTLKIRSTKLEDSAMYFCASNKRGVPDTQYFGPGTRLTVL.

The chain employs TRBV14 and TRBJ1-4, with D hard to call. This CDR3 is built from 17 residues. V lost 4 bases and J lost 0, with 15 bases in between. Germline V CDR1 and CDR2: SGHDN, FVKESK. As DNA, the CDR3 is TGTGCCAGCAGCCTTGGATTAGGACGGTCAACTAATGAAAAACTGTTTTTT. Protein: CASSLGLGRSTNEKLFF.

This rearrangement joins TRBV7-9 to TRBJ2-2; 9 positions match TRBD1. This CDR3 is 16 amino acids long. V lost 5 bases, J lost 5 bases, and 9 bases stayed unmatched. The germline V gene encodes CDR1 SEHNR and CDR2 FQNEAQ (reference sequence). The CDR3 sequence: CASSPPGQGKTGELFF. As DNA, the CDR3 is TGTGCCAGCAGCCCGCCGGGACAGGGTAAAACCGGGGAGCTGTTTTTT.

This clone was counted a single time. The chain employs TRBV29-1 and TRBJ2-2; D uncertain. V lost 6 bases and J 2 bases, leaving 4 bases between the germline ends. The CDR3 length is 11 residues. Germline V gene lookup returns CDR1 SQVTM and CDR2 ANQGSEA. CDR3 nucleotides: TGCAGCGTGACTAACACCGGGGAGCTGTTTTTT. The encoded protein is CSVTNTGELFF.

CDR3 nucleotides: TGTGCCAGCAGGAAGGGCACTGAAGCTTTCTTT. Its protein is CASRKGTEAFF. The chain uses TRBV6-1 and TRBJ1-1; D gene unclear. Trimming removed 6 bases at V and 4 bases at J, with 6 bases between. The germline CDR1 and CDR2 sequences are MNHNS and SASEGT. This CDR3 contains 11 residues.

This clone was picked up one time. The gene calls are TRBV12-5 and TRBJ2-5, with 8 bases matching TRBD2. Germline CDR1 reads LGHNT; CDR2 reads FRNRAP. The CDR3 length is 14 residues. With 6 bases clipped from V and 1 base from J, the junction kept 4 bases outside the gene matches. The CDR3 DNA follows: TGTGCTAGTGGCCCCGGGACTAGCCAAGAGACCCAGTACTTC. It translates to CASGPGTSQETQYF.

In its sample, this clone was seen once. This sequence joins TRBV7-9 and TRBJ2-3; 11 bases are a match to TRBD2. Germline loops: CDR1 SEHNR, CDR2 FQNEAQ (reference sequence). The length of the CDR3 is 17 residues. V dropped 1 base and J dropped 3; count of bases not matched to a gene: 6. The CDR3 protein is CASSLEASGRSTDTQYF. As DNA, the CDR3 is TGTGCCAGCAGCTTAGAGGCTAGCGGGAGGAGTACAGATACGCAGTATTTT.

The chain has TRBV29-1 and TRBJ2-7, with a tentative D call TRBD2 (5 bases). Deletions cut 2 bases from V and 7 bases from J, with 12 bases between. This CDR3 spans 12 amino acids. Germline lookup yields CDR1 SQVTM and CDR2 ANQGSEA. DNA for the CDR3: TGCAGCGTTGAATCATTTTCGGGGGAGCAGTACTTC. It specifies CSVESFSGEQYF.

This clone appeared a single time. V is TRBV14 and J is TRBJ1-1, with D possibly TRBD1 on 6 matching bases. The length of the CDR3 is 14 residues. V dropped 10 bases and J dropped 0 bases, with 15 bases sitting between them. Germline CDR1 is SGHDN and CDR2 is FVKESK. The CDR3 sequence: CATRKGQLNTEAFF. The CDR3 bases are TGTGCCACCAGAAAAGGACAGCTGAACACTGAAGCTTTCTTT. The whole variable domain, filled in from reference TRBV14 and TRBJ1-1, reads EAGVTQFPSHSVIEKGQTVTLRCDPISGHDNLYWYRRVMGKEIKFLLHFVKESKQDESGMPNNRFLAERTGGTYSTLKVQPAELEDSGVYFCATRKGQLNTEAFFGQGTRLTVV.

The J gene is TRBJ2-2, the V gene TRBV21-1; TRBD2 was called by the table and not checked on the DNA. TRBV21-1 corresponds to a pseudogene. The CDR3 loop spans 19 amino acids. The CDR3 DNA follows: TGTGCCAGCAGCAAAGAGCGAGCGGGGGCCCACCTGAACACCGGGGAGCTGTTTTTT. It translates to CASSKERAGAHLNTGELFF.

The rearrangement joins TRBV9 to TRBJ2-6; D ambiguous. Trimming shortened V by 4 bases and J by 0 bases, and 11 bases separated the two germline ends. The CDR3 contains 16 residues. Germline CDR1 SGDLS, CDR2 YYNGEE. The CDR3 is CASSSRRNSGANVLTF. CDR3 nucleotide sequence: TGTGCCAGCAGCTCCAGACGGAACTCTGGGGCCAACGTCCTGACTTTC.

CDR3 protein: CASSPRAGGLDTQYF. For the CDR3, the DNA is TGCGCCAGCAGTCCCCGAGCGGGAGGCCTGGATACGCAGTATTTT. This rearrangement joins TRBV10-1 to TRBJ2-3, with TRBD2 identical over 9 bases. The J segment lost 6 bases and the V segment lost 5 bases, leaving 9 bases of the junction unmatched. From germline, CDR1 is WNHNN and CDR2 SYGVQD (reference sequence). The CDR3 extends over 15 amino acids.